The entry below describes one T cell receptor beta chain. These data come from a study of PD-L1 blockade in urothelial cancer. Whole-study context: Bladder-origin urothelial cancer in males covered about 90% of the roughly 30 patients. Treatment start was followed by blood analysis at 3 weeks (second dose) and again at 6 weeks.

CDR3 length: 15 amino acids. The V and J ends lost 2 bases and 4 bases respectively, with 13 bases between them. Germline V CDR1 and CDR2: SGHAT, FQNNGV. Every PCR was spiked with synthetic TCR analog templates. Profiled with immunoSEQ multiplex PCR; TCRdb holds only in-frame clones, not every one. Among fewer than 65,000 clones listed, around four fifths were seen once. This sample's time point: pretreatment peripheral blood. Sample: PBMCs, taken around atezolizumab (anti-PD-L1) treatment. The chain has TRBV11-2 and TRBJ2-3; D remains ambiguous. This TCR derives from an older man with urothelial cancer. The CDR3 DNA reads TGTGCCAGCAGCTTAATGGAGATAGGCCCAGATACGCAGTATTTT. The encoded protein is CASSLMEIGPDTQYF.